The TCR beta chain described here comes from a study of T cell repertoires in cytomegalovirus infection. The overall study: Recently identified HLA-C-restricted and well-studied HLA-B-restricted CMV epitopes were used.

Study-wide findings and caveats: Ex vivo, HLA-C-restricted CMV-specific TCR beta clonotypes prevailed over the rest of the response.

Germline V gene sequence: CDR1 SGDLS, CDR2 YYNGEE. Trimming removed 1 base from V and 0 bases from J, with 7 bases in between. The CDR3 covers 14 residues. Each CDR3 protein is one row after TCRdb ran MiXCR on the reads. The data hold around 900,000 distinct CDR3 sequences, with about a third observed a single time. Concerning this clonotype: Its specificity is unknown.

The rearrangement joins TRBV9 to TRBJ1-2; D might be TRBD1 (5 bases). The TCR sequence derives from a human donor in good health (CMV status not recorded). Some clones in this sample may be carry-over from other donors' samples. The sequencing here drew on cultured CD8+ T cells from PBMCs, taken from culture after CMV antigen stimulation. CDR3 amino acids: CASSVSRANYGYTF. Here the CDR3 DNA reads TGTGCCAGCAGCGTATCCAGGGCTAACTATGGCTACACCTTC.